This paragraph covers one T cell receptor beta chain sequence. Its antigen is unidentified. The TCR beta libraries were generated through quantitative 5'-RACE incorporating molecular barcodes. Via MiXCR, TCRdb re-called the 5' RACE reads, giving one row per CDR3 protein. The sample yields 200,000 to 250,000 distinct CDR3 sequences, around 25% seen once. The CDR3 has 14 residues. Deletions cut 1 base from V and 2 bases from J, with 9 bases between. The germline gives CDR1 SGHNT, CDR2 YYREEE (reference sequence). The data belong to a study of CD8 T cells in ankylosing spondylitis. Study-wide points: Those disease-linked clones were CD8+; they were also relatively rare in peripheral blood. Disease-linked clones were reportedly significantly enriched in matched ankylosing spondylitis synovial fluid.

Sequences were obtained from blood, either unsorted or a sorted T cell fraction (not recorded which). The receptor was derived from a male donor with ankylosing spondylitis or in good health (not recorded which). The rearrangement links TRBV5-4 to TRBJ1-1; no clear D gene. The CDR3 spells CASSLRLGNTEAFF. CDR3 in DNA: TGTGCCAGCAGCTTGCGACTGGGTAACACTGAAGCTTTCTTT.